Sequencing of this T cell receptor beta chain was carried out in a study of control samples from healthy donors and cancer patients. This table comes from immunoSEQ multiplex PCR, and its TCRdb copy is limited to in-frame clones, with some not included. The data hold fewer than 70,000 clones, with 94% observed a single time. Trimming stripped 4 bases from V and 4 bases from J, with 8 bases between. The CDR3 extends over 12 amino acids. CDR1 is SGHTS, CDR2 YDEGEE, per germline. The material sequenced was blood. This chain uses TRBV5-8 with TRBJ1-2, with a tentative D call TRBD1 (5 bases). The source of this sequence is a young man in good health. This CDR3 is CASSRGIYGYTF. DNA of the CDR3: TGTGCCAGCAGCCGGGGGATCTATGGCTACACCTTC.